The 19 T cell receptor beta chains below were found in one sample sequenced in a study of siplizumab effects on memory and regulatory T cells. Assay: immunoSEQ multiplex PCR; the TCRdb copy retains only in-frame clones and omits some. The repertoire holds some 110,000 clones, with about 95% as singletons. Material for sequencing was non-Treg CD4+ T cells sorted from blood. The receptors shown here come from a human donor in good health.

The CDR3 DNA sequence: TGTGCCAGCAGCTCACTCCGGGAGGAAAATGAGCAGTTCTTC. Translating it yields CASSSLREENEQFF. The chain employs TRBV11-2 and TRBJ2-1; 7 positions agree with TRBD2. The junction had 7 bases not matched to a gene; V was cut back by 4 bases and J by 7 bases. The CDR3 sequence is 14 residues long. The germline CDR1 and CDR2 sequences are SGHAT and FQNNGV.

The V and J genes are TRBV2 and TRBJ1-5; D possibly corresponds to TRBD1 (5 bases). The CDR3 is made up of 14 amino acids. V was clipped by 4 bases and J by 6 bases, with 13 bases between them. Germline values: CDR1 SNHLY, CDR2 FYNNEI. The CDR3, as DNA: TGTGCCAGCAGTGGGACTGGGGGGAGTCAGCCCCAGCATTTT. The encoded protein is CASSGTGGSQPQHF.

The CDR3 nucleotides are TGCAGCGTTGACGGGGACAGGGTCGGCGGGGAGCTGTTTTTT. It encodes CSVDGDRVGGELFF. The gene calls are TRBV29-1 and TRBJ2-2; 9 nucleotides agree with TRBD1. This CDR3 has 14 residues. CDR1 and CDR2 from the germline V gene are SQVTM and ANQGSEA. The J segment lost 7 bases and the V segment lost 3 bases, leaving 6 bases of the junction unmatched.

The rearrangement uses TRBV6-6 and TRBJ1-1, with D unclear. This CDR3 has 14 residues. The ends were cut back, 0 bases at V and 2 bases at J, with 7 bases in the middle. Per germline, CDR1 MNHNY and CDR2 SVGAGI (reference sequence). CDR3 region: CASSYSFGNTEAFF. The CDR3 region has the DNA TGTGCCAGCAGTTACTCGTTTGGTAACACTGAAGCTTTCTTT.

This clone has just one count. This rearrangement joins TRBV11-3 to TRBJ2-3; the match to TRBD1 covers 8 bases. The CDR3 loop spans 14 amino acids. Trimming took 5 bases from V and 3 from J; bases not matched to a gene: 4. Germline assignment: CDR1 SGHNT and CDR2 YENEEA. CDR3 protein: CASSTRQGTDTQYF. Written as DNA, the CDR3 is TGTGCCAGCAGCACCAGACAGGGGACAGATACGCAGTATTTT.

V usage is TRBV7-9 and J usage is TRBJ2-3, with no clear D. In germline, CDR1 is SEHNR, CDR2 FQNEAQ (reference sequence). This CDR3 comprises 17 residues. Between the trimmed V and J ends, which lost 5 bases and 5 bases, there was a span of 23 bases. CDR3 in DNA: TGTGCCAGCAGCCCCCAGGCGAAGTCCGGTGGGGTAGATACGCAGTATTTT. It specifies CASSPQAKSGGVDTQYF.

This clone showed up just once. The CDR3 DNA is TGTGCCAGCAGTCAAAACCGGGACCCCAATGAGCAGTTCTTC. Protein product: CASSQNRDPNEQFF. The chain couples TRBV2 to TRBJ2-1; D is tentatively TRBD1 or TRBD2 (5 bases each). CDR1 is SNHLY, CDR2 FYNNEI, per germline. Between the trimmed V and J ends, which lost 5 bases and 6 bases, there was a span of 14 bases. This CDR3 has 14 residues. Filled out from reference TRBV2 and TRBJ2-1, the complete variable domain reads EPEVTQTPSHQVTQMGQEVILRCVPISNHLYFYWYRQILGQKVEFLVSFYNNEISEKSEIFDDQFSVERPDGSNFTLKIRSTKLEDSAMYFCASSQNRDPNEQFFGPGTRLTVL.

CDR3 protein: CASTPGGGTFTDTQYF. The CDR3 coding sequence is TGTGCCAGTACCCCGGGGGGAGGAACATTCACAGATACGCAGTATTTT. This rearrangement joins TRBV19 to TRBJ2-3, with 7 bases fitting TRBD2. V lost 7 bases to trimming and J lost 2 bases; unmatched junction nucleotides: 12. Looked up from germline, CDR1 is LNHDA and CDR2 is SQIVND (reference sequence). This CDR3 comprises 16 residues.

The chain has TRBV6-5 and TRBJ2-2; possibly TRBD1 for D (6 bases). The CDR3 length is 14 residues. Between the trimmed V and J ends, which lost 5 bases and 5 bases, there was a span of 12 bases. Germline V lookup: CDR1 MNHEY, CDR2 SVGAGI. DNA of the CDR3: TGTGCCAGCAGTGGACAGTCTTTGACCGGGGAGCTGTTTTTT. Residues: CASSGQSLTGELFF.

The chain recombines TRBV28 with TRBJ2-7, with 8 bases lining up with TRBD1. V shed 5 bases and J 6 bases; nucleotides not matched to a gene: 12. The CDR3 consists of 15 residues. The V gene's germline CDR1 is MDHEN and CDR2 SYDVKM. The CDR3 spells CASSPRGQGAFEQYF. CDR3 DNA sequence: TGTGCCAGCAGTCCCCGAGGGCAGGGGGCTTTCGAGCAGTACTTC.

This chain uses TRBV18 with TRBJ1-5, with 12 bases aligning to TRBD1. CDR1 and CDR2 from the germline V gene are KGHSH and LQKENI. Trimming cost V 3 bases and J 4 bases; bases outside gene matches: 7. The length of the CDR3 is 17 residues. The CDR3, as DNA: TGTGCCAGCTCACCCCGGGACAGGGGGCCGGTAAATCAGCCCCAGCATTTT. The encoded protein is CASSPRDRGPVNQPQHF.

The chain recombines TRBV19 with TRBJ2-7; D is undetermined. Germline CDR1 LNHDA, CDR2 SQIVND (reference sequence). The CDR3 extends over 12 amino acids. Deletions cut 3 bases from V and 4 bases from J, with 7 bases between. CDR3 loop: CASSIIGYEQYF. CDR3 sequence (DNA): TGTGCCAGTAGTATTATCGGATACGAGCAGTACTTC.

This rearrangement joins TRBV15 to TRBJ2-7, with a tentative D call TRBD1 (6 bases). The CDR3 is 15 amino acids. Per the germline V gene, CDR1 is LNHNV and CDR2 is YYDKDF (reference sequence). The V end was cut by 0 bases, the J end by 7 bases, with 16 bases between. The CDR3 region is CATSREQGLLGEQYF. Here the CDR3 DNA reads TGTGCCACCAGCAGAGAACAGGGCCTGCTGGGGGAGCAGTACTTC.

V usage is TRBV14 and J usage is TRBJ2-2; D not resolved. V dropped 1 base and J dropped 0 bases, with 6 bases sitting between them. Germline assignment: CDR1 SGHDN and CDR2 FVKESK. This CDR3 spans 15 amino acids. The CDR3 nucleotides read TGTGCCAGCAGCCAAGGAAGCACGAACACCGGGGAGCTGTTTTTT. This encodes CASSQGSTNTGELFF.

The chain carries TRBV21-1 and TRBJ2-5; TRBD2, the table's D call, lacks a check against the DNA. TRBV21-1 is given as a pseudogene. CDR3 length: 10 residues. The CDR3 region is CASSKRTQYF. The CDR3 DNA follows: TGTGCCAGCAGCAAGAGGACCCAGTACTTC.

This rearrangement joins TRBV6-6 to TRBJ2-7; no reliable D call. Trimming pared 0 bases from V and 2 bases from J, leaving 8 bases between. The CDR3 spans 14 residues. Germline loops: CDR1 MNHNY, CDR2 SVGAGI (reference sequence). The chain's CDR3 is CASSYSEHPYEQYF. The DNA for the CDR3 is TGTGCCAGCAGTTACTCGGAACACCCCTACGAGCAGTACTTC.

The gene calls are TRBV4-1 and TRBJ1-5; D might be TRBD1 (6 bases). CDR1 is MGHRA and CDR2 is YSYEKL in the germline V gene. This CDR3 has 15 amino acids. The ends were cut back, 1 base at V and 3 bases at J, with 10 bases in the middle. Here the CDR3 DNA reads TGCGCCAGCAGCCAAGCCGCAGGGGTCAATCAGCCCCAGCATTTT. This gives the protein CASSQAAGVNQPQHF.

This clone came up once. The rearrangement joins TRBV9 to TRBJ1-3; D possibly corresponds to TRBD1 (6 bases). V lost 4 bases to trimming and J lost 1 base, with 12 bases between them. Germline-derived CDR1 and CDR2 are SGDLS and YYNGEE. The CDR3 loop spans 15 amino acids. Here the CDR3 DNA reads TGTGCCAGCAGCCCGCGACAGGTATCTGGAAACACCATATATTTT. Translated, it gives CASSPRQVSGNTIYF.

The J gene is TRBJ2-2, the V gene TRBV19, with D possibly TRBD2 on 6 matching bases. Trimming pared 6 bases from V and 1 base from J, leaving 9 bases between. The CDR3 spans 14 residues. The germline V gene has CDR1 LNHDA and CDR2 SQIVND (reference sequence). Written as DNA, the CDR3 is TGTGCCAGTAGATCAGCGGGGAACACCGGGGAGCTGTTTTTT. Translation: CASRSAGNTGELFF.